Reported below is one T cell receptor (beta chain). Its matching antigen is unknown. These donors were members of the roughly 120-subject validation cohort, a group separate from the roughly 670-subject first cohort. This specimen belongs to a study of cytomegalovirus exposure and HLA in healthy donors. Whole-study results and caveats: Most TCRs appeared rarely, but some public TCRs recurred in many donors. For cytomegalovirus status, the classifier reportedly gave diagnoses with high specificity and sensitivity. Subsequent analysis revealed that first-cohort TCR clusters tended to co-occur in the 120 or so validation repertoires.

Produced via immunoSEQ multiplex PCR; TCRdb's table is partial and in-frame only. The sample contains around 250,000 clones, around 90% of which appear only once. Germline V gives CDR1 MNHEY, CDR2 SMNVEV (reference sequence). Trimming took 3 bases from V and 4 from J, leaving 6 bases between them. This CDR3 has 13 amino acids. The sample comprised PBMCs. The chain is built from TRBV27 and TRBJ1-4, with D perhaps TRBD1 (5 bases). The source is a woman aged 18-29 years in good health and CMV-seronegative. CDR3 nucleotides: TGTGCCAGCAGTTTTAGGGGTAATGAAAAACTGTTTTTT. Protein sequence: CASSFRGNEKLFF. The full variable domain, completed using reference TRBV27 and TRBJ1-4, is EAQVTQNPRYLITVTGKKLTVTCSQNMNHEYMSWYRQDPGLGLRQIYYSMNVEVTDKGDVPEGYKVSRKEKRNFPLILESPSPNQTSLYFCASSFRGNEKLFFGSGTQLSVL.